This T cell receptor beta chain was recorded in a study of T cells in Graves' hyperthyroidism and ophthalmopathy. Using RNA transcripts as the source, TCR beta CDR3 regions were amplified. First-round RT-PCR with HTBI primers amplified the TCR CDR3 region. From the multiplex PCR reads, TCRdb called clonotypes with MiXCR, one entry per CDR3 protein. Of 800,000 or so distinct CDR3 sequences listed, about two fifths are singletons. V was pared by 0 bases and J by 7 bases, with 6 bases between. Germline CDR1 is SGHDN and CDR2 is FVKESK. The CDR3 spans 12 residues. The sample holds a few counts of this clonotype.

The specimen was blood. The V call is TRBV14, the J call TRBJ1-1; D uncertain. The origin of this receptor is a man in his late teens or twenties with Graves' hyperthyroidism. CDR3 protein: CASSQDPFEAFF. CDR3 sequence (DNA): TGTGCCAGCAGCCAAGACCCATTTGAAGCTTTCTTT. The variable domain in full, completed from reference TRBV14 and TRBJ1-1, reads EAGVTQFPSHSVIEKGQTVTLRCDPISGHDNLYWYRRVMGKEIKFLLHFVKESKQDESGMPNNRFLAERTGGTYSTLKVQPAELEDSGVYFCASSQDPFEAFFGQGTRLTVV.